The source of this TCR beta chain is a study of blood T cell repertoires in COVID-19. Study-wide background: From the United States, Italy and Spain came samples of acute and convalescent COVID-19. The cDNA or gDNA used as material had been derived from T cells, B-cell-depleted T cells, or PBMCs.

The CDR3 is 16 residues long. The V gene's germline CDR1 is SGHVS and CDR2 FNYEAQ. V lost 5 bases, J lost 7 bases, and 17 bases stayed unmatched. Original methodology: Estimated nucleated cell counts came from reference gene primer amplification. TCRdb's copy holds only in-frame clones and misses some; the assay was immunoSEQ multiplex PCR. For V, J and clone size, that table is used; D and trimming come from the DNA. The profile covers around 240,000 clones, with approximately 83% appearing a single time and approximately 7.4% taken by the ten largest. The sequence was obtained from a woman aged 50 to 65 with acute or convalescent COVID-19. The material sequenced was peripheral blood. This chain links TRBV7-6 with TRBJ2-7; 7 positions match TRBD1. The CDR3 nucleotides are TGTGCCAGCAGCCCAGACCCGGGACAGCTTCCCAGGGAGCAGTACTTC. It specifies CASSPDPGQLPREQYF.